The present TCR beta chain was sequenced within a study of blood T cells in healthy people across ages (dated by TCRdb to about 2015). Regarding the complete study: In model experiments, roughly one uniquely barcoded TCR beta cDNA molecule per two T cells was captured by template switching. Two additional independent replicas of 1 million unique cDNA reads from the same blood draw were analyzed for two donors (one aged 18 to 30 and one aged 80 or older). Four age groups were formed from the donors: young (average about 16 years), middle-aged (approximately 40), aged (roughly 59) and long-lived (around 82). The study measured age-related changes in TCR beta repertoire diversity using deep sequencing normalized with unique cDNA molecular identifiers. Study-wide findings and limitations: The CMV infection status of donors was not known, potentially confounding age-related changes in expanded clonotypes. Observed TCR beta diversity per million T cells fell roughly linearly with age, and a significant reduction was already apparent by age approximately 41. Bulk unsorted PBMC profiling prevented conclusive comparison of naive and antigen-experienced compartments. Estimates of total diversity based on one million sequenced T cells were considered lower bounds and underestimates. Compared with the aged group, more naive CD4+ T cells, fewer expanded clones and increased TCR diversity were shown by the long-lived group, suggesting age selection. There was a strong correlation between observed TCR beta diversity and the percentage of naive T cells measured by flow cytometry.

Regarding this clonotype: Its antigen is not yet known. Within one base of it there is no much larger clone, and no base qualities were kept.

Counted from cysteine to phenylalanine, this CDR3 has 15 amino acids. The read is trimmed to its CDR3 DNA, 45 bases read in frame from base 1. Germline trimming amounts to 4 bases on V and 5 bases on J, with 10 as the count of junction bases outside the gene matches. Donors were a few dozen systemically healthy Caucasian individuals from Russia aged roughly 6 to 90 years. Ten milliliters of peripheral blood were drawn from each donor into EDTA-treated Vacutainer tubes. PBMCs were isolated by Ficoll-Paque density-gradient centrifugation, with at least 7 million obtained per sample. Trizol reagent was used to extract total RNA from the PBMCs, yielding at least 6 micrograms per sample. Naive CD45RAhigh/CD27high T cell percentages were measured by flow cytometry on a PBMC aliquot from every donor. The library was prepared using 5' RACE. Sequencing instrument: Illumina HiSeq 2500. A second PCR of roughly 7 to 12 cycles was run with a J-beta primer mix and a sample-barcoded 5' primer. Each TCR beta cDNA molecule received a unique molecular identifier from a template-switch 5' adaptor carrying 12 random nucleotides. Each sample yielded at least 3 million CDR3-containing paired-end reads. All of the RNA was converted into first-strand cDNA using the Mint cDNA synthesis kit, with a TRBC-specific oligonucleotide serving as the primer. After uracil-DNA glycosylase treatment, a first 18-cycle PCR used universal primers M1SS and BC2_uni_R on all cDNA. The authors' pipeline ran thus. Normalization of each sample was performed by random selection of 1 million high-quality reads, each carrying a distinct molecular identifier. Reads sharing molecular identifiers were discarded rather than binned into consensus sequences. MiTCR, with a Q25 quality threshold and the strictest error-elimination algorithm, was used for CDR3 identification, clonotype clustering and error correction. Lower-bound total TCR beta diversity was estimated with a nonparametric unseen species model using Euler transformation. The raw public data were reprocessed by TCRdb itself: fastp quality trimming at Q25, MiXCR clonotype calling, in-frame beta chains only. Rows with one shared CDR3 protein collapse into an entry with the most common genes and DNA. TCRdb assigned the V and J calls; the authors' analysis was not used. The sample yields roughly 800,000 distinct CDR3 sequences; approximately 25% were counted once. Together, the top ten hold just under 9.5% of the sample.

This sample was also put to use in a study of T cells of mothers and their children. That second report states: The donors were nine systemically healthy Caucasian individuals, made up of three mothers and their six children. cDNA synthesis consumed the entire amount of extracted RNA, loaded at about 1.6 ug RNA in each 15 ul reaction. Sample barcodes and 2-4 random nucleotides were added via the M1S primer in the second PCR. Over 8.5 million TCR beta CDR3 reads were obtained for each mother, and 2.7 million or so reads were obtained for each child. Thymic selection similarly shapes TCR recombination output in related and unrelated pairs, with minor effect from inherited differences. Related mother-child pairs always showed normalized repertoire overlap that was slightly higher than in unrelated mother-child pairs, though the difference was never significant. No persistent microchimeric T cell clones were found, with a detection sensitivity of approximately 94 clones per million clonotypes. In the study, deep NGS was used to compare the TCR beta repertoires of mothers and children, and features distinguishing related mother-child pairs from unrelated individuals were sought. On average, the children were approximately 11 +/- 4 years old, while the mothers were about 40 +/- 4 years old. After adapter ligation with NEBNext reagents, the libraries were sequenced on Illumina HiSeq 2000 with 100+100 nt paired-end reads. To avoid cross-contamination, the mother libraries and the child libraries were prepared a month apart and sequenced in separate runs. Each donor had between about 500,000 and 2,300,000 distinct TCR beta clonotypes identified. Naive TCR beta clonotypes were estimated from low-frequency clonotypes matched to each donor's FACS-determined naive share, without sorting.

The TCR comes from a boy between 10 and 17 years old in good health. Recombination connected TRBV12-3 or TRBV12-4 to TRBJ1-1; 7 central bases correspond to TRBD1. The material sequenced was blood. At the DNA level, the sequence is TGTGCCAGCAGTTCAAATGACAGGGCTTCGACTGAAGCTTTCTTT. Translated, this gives CASSSNDRASTEAFF.